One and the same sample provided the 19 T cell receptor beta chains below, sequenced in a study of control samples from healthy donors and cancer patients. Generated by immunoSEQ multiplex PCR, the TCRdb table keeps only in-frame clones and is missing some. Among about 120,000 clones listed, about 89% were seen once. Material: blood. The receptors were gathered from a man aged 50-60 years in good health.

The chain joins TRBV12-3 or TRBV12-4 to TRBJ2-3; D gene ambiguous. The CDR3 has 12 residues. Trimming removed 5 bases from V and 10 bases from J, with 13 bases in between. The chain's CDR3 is CASSPGQRAQYF. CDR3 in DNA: TGTGCCAGCAGTCCCGGGCAGCGCGCGCAGTATTTT.

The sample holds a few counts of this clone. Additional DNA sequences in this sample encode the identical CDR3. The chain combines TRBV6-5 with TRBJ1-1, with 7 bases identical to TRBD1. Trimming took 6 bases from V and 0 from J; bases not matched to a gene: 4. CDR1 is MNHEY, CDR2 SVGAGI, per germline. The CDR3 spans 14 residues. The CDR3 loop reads CASRRTGMNTEAFF. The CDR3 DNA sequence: TGTGCCAGCAGACGGACAGGCATGAACACTGAAGCTTTCTTT.

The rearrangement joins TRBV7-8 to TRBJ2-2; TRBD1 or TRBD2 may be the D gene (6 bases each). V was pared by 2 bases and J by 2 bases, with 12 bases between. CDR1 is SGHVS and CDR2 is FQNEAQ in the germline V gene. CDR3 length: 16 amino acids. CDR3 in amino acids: CASSLRTGGNTGELFF. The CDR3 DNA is TGTGCCAGCAGCTTAAGAACCGGGGGCAACACCGGGGAGCTGTTTTTT.

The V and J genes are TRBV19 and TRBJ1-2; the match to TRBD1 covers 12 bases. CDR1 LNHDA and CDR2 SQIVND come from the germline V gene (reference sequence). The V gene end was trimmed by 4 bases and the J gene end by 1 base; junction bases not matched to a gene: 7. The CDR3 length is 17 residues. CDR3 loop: CASSTIGTGGVNYGYTF. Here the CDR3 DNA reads TGTGCCAGTAGTACCATTGGGACAGGGGGCGTTAACTATGGCTACACCTTC.

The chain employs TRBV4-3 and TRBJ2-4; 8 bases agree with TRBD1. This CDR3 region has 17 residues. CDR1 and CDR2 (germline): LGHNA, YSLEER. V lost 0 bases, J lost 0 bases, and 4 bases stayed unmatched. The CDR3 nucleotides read TGCGCCAGCAGCCAAGAAGGACAGGGCTTAGCCAAAAACATTCAGTACTTC. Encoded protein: CASSQEGQGLAKNIQYF.

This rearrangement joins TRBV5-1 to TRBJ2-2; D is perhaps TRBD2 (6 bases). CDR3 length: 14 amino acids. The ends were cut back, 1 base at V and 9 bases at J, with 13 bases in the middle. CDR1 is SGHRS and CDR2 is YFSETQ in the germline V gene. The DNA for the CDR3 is TGCGCCAGCAGCTTGACGGGGACTCTGCGGGAGCTGTTTTTT. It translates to CASSLTGTLRELFF.

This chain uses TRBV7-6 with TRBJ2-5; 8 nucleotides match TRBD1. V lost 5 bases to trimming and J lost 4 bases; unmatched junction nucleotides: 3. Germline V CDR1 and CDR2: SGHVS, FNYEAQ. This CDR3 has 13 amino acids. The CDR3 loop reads CASSRTGRETQYF. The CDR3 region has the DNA TGTGCCAGCAGCCGGACAGGGCGAGAGACCCAGTACTTC.

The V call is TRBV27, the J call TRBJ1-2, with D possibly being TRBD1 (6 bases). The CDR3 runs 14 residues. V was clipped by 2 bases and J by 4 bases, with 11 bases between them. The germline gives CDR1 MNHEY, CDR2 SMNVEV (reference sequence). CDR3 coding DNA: TGTGCCAGCAGTTTAAAAGGGGGGCTCTATGGCTACACCTTC. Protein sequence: CASSLKGGLYGYTF.

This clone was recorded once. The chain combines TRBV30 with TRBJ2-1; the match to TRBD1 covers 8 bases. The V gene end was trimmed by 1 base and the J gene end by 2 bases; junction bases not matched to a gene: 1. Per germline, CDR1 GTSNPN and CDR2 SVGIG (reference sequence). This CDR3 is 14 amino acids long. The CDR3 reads CAWSETGAYNEQFF. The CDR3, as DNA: TGTGCCTGGAGTGAGACAGGGGCCTACAATGAGCAGTTCTTC.

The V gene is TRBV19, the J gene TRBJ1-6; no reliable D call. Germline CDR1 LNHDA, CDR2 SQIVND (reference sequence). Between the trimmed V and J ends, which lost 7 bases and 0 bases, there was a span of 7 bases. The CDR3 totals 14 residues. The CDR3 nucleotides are TGTGCCAGTAAGCAGAGCTCCTATAATTCACCCCTCCACTTT. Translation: CASKQSSYNSPLHF.

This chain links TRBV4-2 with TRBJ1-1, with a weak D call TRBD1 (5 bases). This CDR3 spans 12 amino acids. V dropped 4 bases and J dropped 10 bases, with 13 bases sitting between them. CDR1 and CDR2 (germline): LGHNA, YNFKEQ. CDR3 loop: CASSPLDSLAFF. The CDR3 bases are TGTGCCAGCAGCCCCCTCGACAGCCTAGCTTTCTTT.

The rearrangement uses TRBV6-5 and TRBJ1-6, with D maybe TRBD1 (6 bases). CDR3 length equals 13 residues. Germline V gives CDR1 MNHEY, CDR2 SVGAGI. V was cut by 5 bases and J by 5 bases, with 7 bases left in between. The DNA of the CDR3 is TGTGCCAGCAGTCGACAGGATAATTCACCCCTCCACTTT. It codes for CASSRQDNSPLHF.

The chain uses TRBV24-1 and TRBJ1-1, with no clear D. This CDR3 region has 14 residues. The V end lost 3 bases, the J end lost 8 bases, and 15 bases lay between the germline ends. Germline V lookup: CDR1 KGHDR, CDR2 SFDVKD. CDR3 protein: CATSDPLSPTEAFF. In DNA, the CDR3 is TGTGCCACCAGTGATCCACTTAGTCCCACCGAAGCTTTCTTT.

CDR3: CASSIWTGQNTEAFF. CDR3 bases: TGCGCCAGCAGCATTTGGACAGGGCAGAACACTGAAGCTTTCTTT. The J gene is TRBJ1-1, the V gene TRBV5-1; 8 bases line up with TRBD1. The junction had 6 bases not matched to a gene; V was cut back by 4 bases and J by 1 base. The V gene's germline CDR1 is SGHRS and CDR2 YFSETQ. The CDR3 has 15 residues.

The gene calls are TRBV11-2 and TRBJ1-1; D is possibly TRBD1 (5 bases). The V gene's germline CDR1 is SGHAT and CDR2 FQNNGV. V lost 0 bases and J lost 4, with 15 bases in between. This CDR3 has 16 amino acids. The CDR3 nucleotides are TGTGCCAGCAGCTTAGATTTCCAGGGAAGGGGCACTGAAGCTTTCTTT. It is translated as CASSLDFQGRGTEAFF.

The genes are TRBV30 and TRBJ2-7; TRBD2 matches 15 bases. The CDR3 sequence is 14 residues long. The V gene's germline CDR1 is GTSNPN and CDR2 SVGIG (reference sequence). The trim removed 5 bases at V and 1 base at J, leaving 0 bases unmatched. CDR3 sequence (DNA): TGTGCCTGGGGACTAGCGGGGGGGTCCTACGAGCAGTACTTC. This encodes CAWGLAGGSYEQYF.

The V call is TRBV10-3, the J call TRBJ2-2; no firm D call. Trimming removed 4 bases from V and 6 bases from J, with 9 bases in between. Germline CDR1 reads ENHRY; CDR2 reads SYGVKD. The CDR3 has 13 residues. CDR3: CAISGGEAGELFF. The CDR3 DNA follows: TGTGCCATCAGTGGAGGCGAGGCCGGGGAGCTGTTTTTT.

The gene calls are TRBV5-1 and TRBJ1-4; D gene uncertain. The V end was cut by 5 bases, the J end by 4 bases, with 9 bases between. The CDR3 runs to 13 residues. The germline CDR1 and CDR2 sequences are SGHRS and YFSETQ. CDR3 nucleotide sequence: TGCGCCAGCAGTCGGGCTATTAATGAAAAACTGTTTTTT. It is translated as CASSRAINEKLFF.

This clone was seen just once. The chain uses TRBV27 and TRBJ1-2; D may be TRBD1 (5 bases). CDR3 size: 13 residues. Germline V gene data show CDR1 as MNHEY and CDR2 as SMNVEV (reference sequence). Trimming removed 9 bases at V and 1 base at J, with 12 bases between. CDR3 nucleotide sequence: TGTGCCAGTGGTTCGGGGGTTAACTATGGCTACACCTTC. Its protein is CASGSGVNYGYTF.